Shown below are 11 T cell receptor beta chains from a single sample sequenced in a study of T cell repertoires in aging, cancer and after chemotherapy. Peripheral blood genomic DNA, not sorted cells or RNA, was the template. TRB rearrangements spanning V, D and J were amplified using mixed TRB-A/B primers. TCRdb processed the multiplex PCR reads anew with MiXCR; each CDR3 protein has one entry. The profile shows under 5,000 distinct CDR3 sequences, roughly 28% of them singletons. Input material: blood. These receptor sequences come from a human donor in good health.

The sample holds a few counts of this clonotype. The chain recombines TRBV5-4 with TRBJ1-3; D is ambiguous. CDR3 length: 15 residues. With 3 bases removed from V and 4 bases from J, the gap between germline ends came to 14 bases. Germline assignment: CDR1 SGHNT and CDR2 YYREEE (reference sequence). CDR3 residues: CASSSLGRAGNTIYF. CDR3 DNA sequence: TGTGCCAGCAGCTCCCTCGGTCGGGCCGGAAACACCATATATTTT.

The chain joins TRBV4-2 to TRBJ1-4, with TRBD1 matching 7 bases. This CDR3 has 14 residues. The germline V gene encodes CDR1 LGHNA and CDR2 YNFKEQ. J was trimmed by 7 bases and V by 3 bases; bases with no gene match: 5. The CDR3 loop reads CASSHSNRGEKLFF. CDR3 nucleotides: TGTGCCAGCAGCCATTCTAACAGGGGTGAAAAACTGTTTTTT.

This chain joins TRBV7-9 and TRBJ2-3, with 8 bases aligning to TRBD2. V gave up 0 bases and J gave up 6 bases; unmatched junction bases: 8. The CDR3 has 16 residues. The germline V gene encodes CDR1 SEHNR and CDR2 FQNEAQ (reference sequence). This CDR3 is CASSLAIAGLGDTQYF. CDR3 in DNA: TGTGCCAGCAGCTTAGCAATAGCGGGGCTGGGGGATACGCAGTATTTT.

The gene calls are TRBV12-3 or TRBV12-4 and TRBJ2-1; D possibly corresponds to TRBD2 (6 bases). CDR3 length: 15 amino acids. V was trimmed by 0 bases and J by 2 bases, leaving 8 bases between them. The CDR3 is CASSLARRAYNEQFF. Written as DNA, the CDR3 is TGTGCCAGCAGTTTAGCGCGGAGGGCCTACAATGAGCAGTTCTTC.

This chain joins TRBV6-1 and TRBJ2-1, with D possibly being TRBD1 or TRBD2 (5 bases each). This CDR3 has 14 residues. V lost 0 bases, J lost 5 bases, and 8 bases lay in between. CDR1 and CDR2 from the germline V gene are MNHNS and SASEGT. The CDR3 loop reads CASSEAGVHNEQFF. CDR3 nucleotide sequence: TGTGCCAGCAGTGAAGCGGGGGTCCACAATGAGCAGTTCTTC.

This clonotype was detected once. The junction departs from germline at one end; a sequencing error may be responsible. The chain links TRBV5-3 to TRBJ1-6; no definite D call. TRBV5-3 is treated as an ORF (open reading frame) with a function not yet certain. This CDR3 contains 14 residues. CDR3 amino acids: CASSLAGRNSPLHF. The CDR3 nucleotides read TGCGCCAGCAGCTTGGCTGGCAGAAATTCACCCCTCCACTTT.

This chain links TRBV11-2 with TRBJ2-2, with 9 bases lining up with TRBD2. J was trimmed by 5 bases and V by 5 bases; bases with no gene match: 6. The germline V gene has CDR1 SGHAT and CDR2 FQNNGV. CDR3 length equals 15 residues. Here the CDR3 DNA reads TGTGCCAGCAGCCCGGGACTAGCTGGAACCGGGGAGCTGTTTTTT. Amino acid sequence: CASSPGLAGTGELFF.

This clonotype has just a few counts. The rearrangement uses TRBV5-1 and TRBJ2-3; D is unresolved. The germline V gene has CDR1 SGHRS and CDR2 YFSETQ. Trimming took off 3 bases at V and 0 bases at J, with 5 bases between the two ends. The CDR3 has 13 residues. The DNA of the CDR3 is TGCGCCAGCAGCTACTGGAGCACAGATACGCAGTATTTT. This encodes CASSYWSTDTQYF.

There are a few counts of this clonotype. The rearrangement joins TRBV5-1 to TRBJ2-2; 9 nucleotides agree with TRBD2. Looked up from germline, CDR1 is SGHRS and CDR2 is YFSETQ. The CDR3 contains 17 residues. V was pared by 7 bases and J by 5 bases, with 15 bases of the junction left unmatched. The CDR3 sequence is CASGIRGAGGRTGELFF. DNA for the CDR3: TGCGCCAGCGGGATCCGGGGAGCGGGAGGCAGGACCGGGGAGCTGTTTTTT.

The CDR3: CSAPGEVSYNEQFF. The CDR3 DNA reads as TGCAGTGCGCCGGGCGAGGTATCCTACAATGAGCAGTTCTTC. The chain employs TRBV20-1 and TRBJ2-1; D is unresolved. CDR1 DFQATT and CDR2 SNEGSKA come from the germline V gene (reference sequence). V was cut by 6 bases and J by 1 base, with 13 bases left in between. The CDR3 contains 14 residues.

This clonotype has just a few counts. V gene TRBV12-3 or TRBV12-4 combines with J gene TRBJ1-2, with a tentative D call TRBD1 (6 bases). There are 14 residues in the CDR3. Trimming stripped 3 bases from V and 4 bases from J, with 12 bases between. The chain's CDR3 is CASSFPGHRYGYTF. The DNA for the CDR3 is TGTGCCAGCAGTTTCCCGGGACATCGCTATGGCTACACCTTC.